The 10 T cell receptor beta chains reported below all come from one sample, sequenced in a study of T cells in Graves' hyperthyroidism and ophthalmopathy. RNA transcripts provided the source from which TCR beta CDR3 regions were amplified. First-round RT-PCR of the TCR CDR3 relied on the HTBI primer set. TCRdb called the multiplex PCR reads again in MiXCR, with one record for every CDR3 protein. Found here are 480,000 or so distinct CDR3 sequences, over 35% of them singletons; the top ten hold about 45%. Sequenced: peripheral blood or thyroid tissue (not recorded which). The receptors here all came from an adult woman with Graves' disease, either hyperthyroidism or ophthalmopathy (not recorded which).

This chain uses TRBV7-9 with TRBJ1-2; TRBD1 aligns across 8 bases. Unmatched junction bases numbered 9, after V lost 1 base and J lost 5 bases. Germline CDR1 reads SEHNR; CDR2 reads FQNEAQ (reference sequence). This CDR3 contains 16 residues. The CDR3 DNA sequence: TGTGCCAGCAGCTTAGAGGACAGGGAGAGAAAGTATGGCTACACCTTC. Amino acids: CASSLEDRERKYGYTF.

V and J are TRBV2 and TRBJ1-1; possible D gene TRBD1, 6 bases. V dropped 6 bases and J dropped 11 bases, with 13 bases sitting between them. Germline CDR1 SNHLY, CDR2 FYNNEI. The CDR3 totals 11 residues. The CDR3 region is CASRKTGQAFF. CDR3 DNA sequence: TGTGCCAGCAGGAAAACAGGGCAGGCTTTCTTT.

The chain is built from TRBV9 and TRBJ1-1, with unresolved D. The V gene lost 3 bases and the J gene lost 9 bases, with 12 bases spanning the gap. Germline V lookup: CDR1 SGDLS, CDR2 YYNGEE. CDR3 length: 12 residues. CDR3 sequence (DNA): TGTGCCAGCAGCGGGCGTGGAGACAAAGCTTTCTTT. Amino acids: CASSGRGDKAFF. The full variable domain, its missing parts supplied by reference TRBV9 and TRBJ1-1, is DSGVTQTPKHLITATGQRVTLRCSPRSGDLSVYWYQQSLDQGLQFLIQYYNGEERAKGNILERFSAQQFPDLHSELNLSSLELGDSALYFCASSGRGDKAFFGQGTRLTVV.

In this sample, this clonotype turned up a few times. V and J are TRBV6-5 and TRBJ2-6; D is undetermined. CDR1 is MNHEY, CDR2 SVGAGI, per germline. The CDR3 runs 15 residues. Trimming shortened V by 7 bases and J by 0 bases, and 10 bases separated the two germline ends. The CDR3 region is CASKIKVSGANVLTF. CDR3 nucleotides: TGTGCCAGCAAAATTAAGGTCTCTGGGGCCAACGTCCTGACTTTC.

Remarks on this clonotype: This could be a read error, since a much larger clone is one nucleotide away. The chain couples TRBV11-2 to TRBJ1-5; D is undetermined. The CDR3 consists of 15 residues. The germline V gene has CDR1 SGHAT and CDR2 FQNNGV. The DNA for the CDR3 is TGTGCCAGCAGCCAGCACCCGGGGAGCAATCAGCCCCAGCAGTTT. It is translated as CASSQHPGSNQPQQF.

This rearrangement joins TRBV7-2 to TRBJ2-1; 7 bases agree with TRBD2. Trimming removed 4 bases from V and 5 bases from J; junction bases left unmatched: 8. Germline CDR1 reads SGHTA; CDR2 reads FQGNSA. The CDR3 length is 15 residues. DNA of the CDR3: TGTGCCAGCAGCTCTTCTAGCGGATGGGACAATGAGCAGTTCTTC. Its translation is CASSSSSGWDNEQFF.

V is TRBV20-1 and J is TRBJ2-5, with 8 bases lining up with TRBD2. The CDR3 is made up of 14 amino acids. CDR1 DFQATT and CDR2 SNEGSKA come from the germline V gene (reference sequence). V dropped 2 bases and J dropped 5; count of bases not matched to a gene: 7. DNA for the CDR3: TGCAGTGCTAGATCCGGGACTAGGGGGGAGACCCAGTACTTC. Protein product: CSARSGTRGETQYF.

CDR3 loop: CASRDRHNQPQHF. Here the CDR3 DNA reads TGTGCCAGCAGGGACAGGCACAATCAGCCCCAGCATTTT. The chain has TRBV19 and TRBJ1-5, with 8 bases aligning to TRBD1. Germline CDR1 and CDR2: LNHDA and SQIVND (reference sequence). CDR3 size: 13 residues. The ends lost 9 bases at V and 3 bases at J; junction bases unmatched: 4.

This clonotype has at least ten counts. This chain links TRBV20-1 with TRBJ2-7, with 7 bases lining up with TRBD1. Germline CDR1 DFQATT, CDR2 SNEGSKA (reference sequence). The CDR3 runs to 14 residues. V gave up 3 bases and J gave up 3 bases; unmatched junction bases: 8. The CDR3 nucleotides are TGCAGTGCTAGTGCCACGCGACAGGGCTACGAGCAGTACTTC. It is translated as CSASATRQGYEQYF.

The DNA for the CDR3 is TGTGCCAGCAGCTTACGAGAAGCCTATGGCTACACCTTC. Translated: CASSLREAYGYTF. V and J are TRBV7-8 and TRBJ1-2; D unclear. The CDR3 has 13 amino acids. V lost 2 bases, J lost 4 bases, and 8 bases lay in between. Germline V CDR1 and CDR2: SGHVS, FQNEAQ.